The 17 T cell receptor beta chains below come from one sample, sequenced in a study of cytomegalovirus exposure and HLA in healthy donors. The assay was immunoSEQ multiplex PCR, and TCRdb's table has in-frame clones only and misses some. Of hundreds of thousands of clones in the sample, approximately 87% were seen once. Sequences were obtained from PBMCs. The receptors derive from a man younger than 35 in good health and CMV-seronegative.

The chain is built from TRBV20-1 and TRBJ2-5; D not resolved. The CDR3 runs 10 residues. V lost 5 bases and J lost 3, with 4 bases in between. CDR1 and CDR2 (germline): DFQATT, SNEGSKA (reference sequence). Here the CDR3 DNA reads TGCAGTGCTCGGGAAGAGACCCAGTACTTC. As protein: CSAREETQYF.

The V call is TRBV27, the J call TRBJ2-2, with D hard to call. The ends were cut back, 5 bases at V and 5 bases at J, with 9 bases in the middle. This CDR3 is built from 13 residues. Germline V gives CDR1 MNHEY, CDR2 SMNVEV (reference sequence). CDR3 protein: CASSMYWTGELFF. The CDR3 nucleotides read TGTGCCAGCAGTATGTACTGGACCGGGGAGCTGTTTTTT.

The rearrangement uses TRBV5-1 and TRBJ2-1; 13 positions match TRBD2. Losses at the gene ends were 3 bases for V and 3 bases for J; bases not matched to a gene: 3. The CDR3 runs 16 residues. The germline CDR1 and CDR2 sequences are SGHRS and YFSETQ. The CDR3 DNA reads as TGCGCCAGCAGCTGGACTAGCGGGAGAAACTACAATGAGCAGTTCTTC. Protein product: CASSWTSGRNYNEQFF. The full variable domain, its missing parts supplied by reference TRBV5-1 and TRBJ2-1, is KAGVTQTPRYLIKTRGQQVTLSCSPISGHRSVSWYQQTPGQGLQFLFEYFSETQRNKGNFPGRFSGRQFSNSRSEMNVSTLELGDSALYLCASSWTSGRNYNEQFFGPGTRLTVL.

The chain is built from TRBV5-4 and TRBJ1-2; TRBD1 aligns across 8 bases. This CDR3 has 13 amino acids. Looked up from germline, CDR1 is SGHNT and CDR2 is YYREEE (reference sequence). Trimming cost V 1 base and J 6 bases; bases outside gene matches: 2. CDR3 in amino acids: CASSLTGGDGYTF. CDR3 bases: TGTGCCAGCAGCTTGACAGGGGGGGATGGCTACACCTTC. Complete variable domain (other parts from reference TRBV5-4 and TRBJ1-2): ETGVTQSPTHLIKTRGQQVTLRCSSQSGHNTVSWYQQALGQGPQFIFQYYREEENGRGNFPPRFSGLQFPNYSSELNVNALELDDSALYLCASSLTGGDGYTFGSGTRLTVV.

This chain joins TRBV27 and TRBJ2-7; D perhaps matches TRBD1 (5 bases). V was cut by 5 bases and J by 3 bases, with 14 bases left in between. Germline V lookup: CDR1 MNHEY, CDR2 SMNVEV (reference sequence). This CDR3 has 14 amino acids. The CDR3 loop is CASSAYRKNYEQYF. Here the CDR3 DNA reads TGTGCCAGCAGTGCCTACAGGAAAAACTACGAGCAGTACTTC.

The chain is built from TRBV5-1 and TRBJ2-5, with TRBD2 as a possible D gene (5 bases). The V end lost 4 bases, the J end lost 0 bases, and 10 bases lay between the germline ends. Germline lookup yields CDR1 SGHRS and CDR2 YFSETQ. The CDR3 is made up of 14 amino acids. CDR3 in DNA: TGCGCCAGCAGCCCGGGCGGGTACCAAGAGACCCAGTACTTC. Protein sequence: CASSPGGYQETQYF.

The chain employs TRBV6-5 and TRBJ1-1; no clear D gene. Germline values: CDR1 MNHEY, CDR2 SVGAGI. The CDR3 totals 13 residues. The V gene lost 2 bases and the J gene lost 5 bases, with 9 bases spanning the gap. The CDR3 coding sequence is TGTGCCAGCAGTTACCGAGTCCGAACTGAAGCTTTCTTT. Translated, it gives CASSYRVRTEAFF.

The CDR3 reads CASSLGPSGSDTQYF. The CDR3 DNA reads TGCGCCAGCAGCTTGGGTCCTAGCGGGAGTGATACGCAGTATTTT. The V call is TRBV5-1, the J call TRBJ2-3; 10 nucleotides align to TRBD2. Germline assignment: CDR1 SGHRS and CDR2 YFSETQ. Trimming took 0 bases from V and 6 from J; bases not matched to a gene: 4. This CDR3 is built from 15 residues.

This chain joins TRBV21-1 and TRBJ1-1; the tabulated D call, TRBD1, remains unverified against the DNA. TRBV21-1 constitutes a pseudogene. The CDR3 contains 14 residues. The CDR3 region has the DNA TGTGCCAGCAGCCCACCGGGACACGTCCTTCAAGCTTTCTTT. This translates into CASSPPGHVLQAFF.

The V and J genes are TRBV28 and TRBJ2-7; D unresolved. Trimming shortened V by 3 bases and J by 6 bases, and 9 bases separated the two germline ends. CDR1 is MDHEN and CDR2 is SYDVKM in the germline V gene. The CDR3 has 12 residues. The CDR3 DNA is TGTGCCAGCAGTTTTTGGTCGGGCGAGCAGTACTTC. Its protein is CASSFWSGEQYF.

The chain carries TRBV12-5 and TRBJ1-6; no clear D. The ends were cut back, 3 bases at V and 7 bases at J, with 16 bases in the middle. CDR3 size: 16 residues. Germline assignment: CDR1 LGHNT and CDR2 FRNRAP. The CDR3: CASGFSSYLINSPLHF. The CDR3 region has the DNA TGTGCTAGTGGTTTCTCCTCGTATTTAATAAATTCACCCCTCCACTTT.

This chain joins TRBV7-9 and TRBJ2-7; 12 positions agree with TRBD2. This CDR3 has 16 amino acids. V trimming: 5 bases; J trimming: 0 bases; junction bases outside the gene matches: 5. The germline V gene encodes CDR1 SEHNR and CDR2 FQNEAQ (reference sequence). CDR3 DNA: TGTGCCAGCAGCCTGGGACTAGCGGGTCTCTCCTACGAGCAGTACTTC. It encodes CASSLGLAGLSYEQYF.

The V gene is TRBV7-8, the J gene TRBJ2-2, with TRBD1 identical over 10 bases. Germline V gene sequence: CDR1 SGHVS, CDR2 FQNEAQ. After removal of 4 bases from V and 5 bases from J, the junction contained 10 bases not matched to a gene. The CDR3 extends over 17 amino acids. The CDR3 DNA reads TGTGCCAGCAGCTCGATATTTCCGGGACAGGGGACCGGGGAGCTGTTTTTT. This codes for CASSSIFPGQGTGELFF.

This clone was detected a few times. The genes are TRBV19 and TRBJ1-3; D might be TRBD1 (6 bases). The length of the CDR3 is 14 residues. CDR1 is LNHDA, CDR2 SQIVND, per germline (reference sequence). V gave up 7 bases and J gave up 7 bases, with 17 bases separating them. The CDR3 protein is CASTPTGTWNTIYF. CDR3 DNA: TGTGCCAGTACCCCGACAGGTACATGGAACACCATATATTTT.

CDR3 in DNA: TGTGCCAGCAATCAAAGACAGGCCCTCACTGAAGCTTTCTTT. This translates into CASNQRQALTEAFF. The rearrangement joins TRBV6-5 to TRBJ1-1, with D possibly matching TRBD1 (6 bases). The CDR3 consists of 14 residues. Trimming left V 7 bases short and J 4 bases short, with 16 bases between. The germline V gene has CDR1 MNHEY and CDR2 SVGAGI.

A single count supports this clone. As DNA, the CDR3 is TGTGCCAGTAGTATAGGCCTGGCTAGAACTCCGTACGAGCAGTACTTC. Translating it yields CASSIGLARTPYEQYF. The chain uses TRBV19 and TRBJ2-7; D ambiguous. Germline V gives CDR1 LNHDA, CDR2 SQIVND (reference sequence). There are 16 residues in the CDR3. V was pared by 1 base and J by 4 bases, with 17 bases between.

The CDR3 nucleotides are TGTGCCTGTATTATAGCGGGTTCAGATACGCAGTATTTT. Its translation is CACIIAGSDTQYF. The chain couples TRBV30 to TRBJ2-3, with 7 positions matching TRBD2. Germline V CDR1 and CDR2: GTSNPN, SVGIG (reference sequence). V shed 6 bases, J shed 4 bases, and the junction held 7 bases outside the gene matches. The CDR3 spans 13 residues.